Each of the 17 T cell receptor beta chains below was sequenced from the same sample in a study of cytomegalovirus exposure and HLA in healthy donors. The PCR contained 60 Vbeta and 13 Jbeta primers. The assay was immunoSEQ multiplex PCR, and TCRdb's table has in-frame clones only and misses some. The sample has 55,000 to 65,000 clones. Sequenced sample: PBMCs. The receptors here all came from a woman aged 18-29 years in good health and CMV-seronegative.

CDR3 nucleotide sequence: TGTGCCTGGACGGACAGGGGGTCTTCACCCCTCCACTTT. Residues: CAWTDRGSSPLHF. V gene TRBV30 combines with J gene TRBJ1-6; 10 bases fit TRBD1. The CDR3 has 13 residues. V shed 4 bases and J 9 bases; nucleotides not matched to a gene: 3. The germline gives CDR1 GTSNPN, CDR2 SVGIG (reference sequence).

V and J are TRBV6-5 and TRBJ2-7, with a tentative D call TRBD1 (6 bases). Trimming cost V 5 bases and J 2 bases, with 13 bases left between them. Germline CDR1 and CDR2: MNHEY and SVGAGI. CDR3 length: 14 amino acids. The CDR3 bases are TGTGCCAGCAGTCCCTGGGACACTCCCTACGAGCAGTACTTC. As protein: CASSPWDTPYEQYF.

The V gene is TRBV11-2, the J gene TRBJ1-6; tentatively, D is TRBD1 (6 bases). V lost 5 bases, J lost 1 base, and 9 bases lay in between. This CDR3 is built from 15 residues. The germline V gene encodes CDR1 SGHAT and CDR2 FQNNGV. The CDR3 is CASSPGASYNSPLHF. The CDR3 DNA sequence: TGTGCCAGCAGCCCAGGGGCGTCCTATAATTCACCCCTCCACTTT.

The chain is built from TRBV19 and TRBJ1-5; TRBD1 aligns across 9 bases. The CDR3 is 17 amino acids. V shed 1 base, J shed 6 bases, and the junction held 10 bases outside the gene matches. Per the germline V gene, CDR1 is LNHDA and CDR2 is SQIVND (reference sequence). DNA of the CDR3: TGTGCCAGTAGTATAGGCCTAGGGGACAGGGTTTTTCAGCCCCAGCATTTT. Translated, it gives CASSIGLGDRVFQPQHF.

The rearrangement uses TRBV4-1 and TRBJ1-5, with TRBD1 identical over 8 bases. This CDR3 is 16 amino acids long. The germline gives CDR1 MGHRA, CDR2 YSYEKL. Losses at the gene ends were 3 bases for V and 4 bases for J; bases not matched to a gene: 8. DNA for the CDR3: TGCGCCAGCAGCCACCTTGGGACAGGTGGGAATCAGCCCCAGCATTTT. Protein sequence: CASSHLGTGGNQPQHF.

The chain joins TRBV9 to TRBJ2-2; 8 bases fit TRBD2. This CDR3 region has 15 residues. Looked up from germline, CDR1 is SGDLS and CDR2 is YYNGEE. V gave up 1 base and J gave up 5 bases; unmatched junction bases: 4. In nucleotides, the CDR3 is TGTGCCAGCAGCGTAACCGGGGGGGCTACCGGGGAGCTGTTTTTT. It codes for CASSVTGGATGELFF.

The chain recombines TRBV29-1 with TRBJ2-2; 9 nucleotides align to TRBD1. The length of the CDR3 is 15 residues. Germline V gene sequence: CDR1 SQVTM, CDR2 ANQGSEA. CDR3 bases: TGCAGTGCTATTAAGGGACAGGGTTTGACCGGGGAGCTGTTTTTT. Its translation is CSAIKGQGLTGELFF.

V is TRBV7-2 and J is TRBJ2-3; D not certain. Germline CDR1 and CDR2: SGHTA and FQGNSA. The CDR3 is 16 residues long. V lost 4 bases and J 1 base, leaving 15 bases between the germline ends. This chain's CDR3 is CASSYSTAPGTDTQYF. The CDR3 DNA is TGTGCCAGCAGCTATAGCACGGCTCCGGGCACAGATACGCAGTATTTT.

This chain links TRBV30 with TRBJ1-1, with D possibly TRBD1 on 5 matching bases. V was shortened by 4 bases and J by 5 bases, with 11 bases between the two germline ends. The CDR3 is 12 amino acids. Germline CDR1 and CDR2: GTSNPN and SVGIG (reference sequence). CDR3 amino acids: CAWIQGGTEAFF. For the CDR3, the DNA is TGTGCCTGGATCCAGGGTGGGACTGAAGCTTTCTTT.

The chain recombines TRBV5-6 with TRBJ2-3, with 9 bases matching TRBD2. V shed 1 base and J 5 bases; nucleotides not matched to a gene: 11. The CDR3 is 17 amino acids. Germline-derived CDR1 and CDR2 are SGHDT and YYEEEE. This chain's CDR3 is CASSLTLRGGPRDTQYF. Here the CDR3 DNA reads TGTGCCAGCAGCTTGACTCTGCGGGGGGGACCGAGAGATACGCAGTATTTT.

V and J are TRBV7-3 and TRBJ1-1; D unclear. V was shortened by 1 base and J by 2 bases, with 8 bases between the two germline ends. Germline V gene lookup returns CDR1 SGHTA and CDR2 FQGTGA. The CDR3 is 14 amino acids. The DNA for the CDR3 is TGTGCCAGCAGCTTAATGGACTCAAACACTGAAGCTTTCTTT. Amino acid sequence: CASSLMDSNTEAFF.

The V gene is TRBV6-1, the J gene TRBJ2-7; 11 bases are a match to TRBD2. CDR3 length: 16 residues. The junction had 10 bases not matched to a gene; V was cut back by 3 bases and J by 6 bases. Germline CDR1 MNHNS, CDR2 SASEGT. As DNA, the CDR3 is TGTGCCAGCAGTGATTTGATAGCGGGAGGGGGCGCCGAGCAGTACTTC. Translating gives CASSDLIAGGGAEQYF.

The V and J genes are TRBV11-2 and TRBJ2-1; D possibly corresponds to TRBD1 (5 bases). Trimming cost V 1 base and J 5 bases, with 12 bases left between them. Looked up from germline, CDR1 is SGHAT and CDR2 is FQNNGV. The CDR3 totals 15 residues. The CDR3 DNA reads TGTGCCAGCAGCTTAGGGGTTCGCAGGGACAATGAGCAGTTCTTC. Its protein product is CASSLGVRRDNEQFF.

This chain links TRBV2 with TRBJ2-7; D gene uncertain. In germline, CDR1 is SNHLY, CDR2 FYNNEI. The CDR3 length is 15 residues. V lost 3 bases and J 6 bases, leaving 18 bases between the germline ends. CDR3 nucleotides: TGTGCCAGCAGTGAGTGGGTCTCATACTCGGGCGAGCAGTACTTC. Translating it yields CASSEWVSYSGEQYF. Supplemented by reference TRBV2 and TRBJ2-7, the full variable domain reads EPEVTQTPSHQVTQMGQEVILRCVPISNHLYFYWYRQILGQKVEFLVSFYNNEISEKSEIFDDQFSVERPDGSNFTLKIRSTKLEDSAMYFCASSEWVSYSGEQYFGPGTRLTVT.

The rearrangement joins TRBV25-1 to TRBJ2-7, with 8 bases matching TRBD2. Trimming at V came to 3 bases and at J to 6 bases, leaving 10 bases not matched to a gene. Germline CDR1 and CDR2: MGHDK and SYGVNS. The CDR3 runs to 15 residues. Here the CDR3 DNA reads TGTGCCAGCAGTGATTCGAGCGGGAGTAGTGGCGAGCAGTACTTC. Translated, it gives CASSDSSGSSGEQYF.

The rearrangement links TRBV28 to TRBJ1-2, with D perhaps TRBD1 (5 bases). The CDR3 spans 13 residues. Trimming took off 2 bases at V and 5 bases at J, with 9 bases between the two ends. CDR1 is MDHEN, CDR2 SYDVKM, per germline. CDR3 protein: CASSLGGQYGYTF. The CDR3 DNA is TGTGCCAGCAGTTTAGGTGGACAATATGGCTACACCTTC.

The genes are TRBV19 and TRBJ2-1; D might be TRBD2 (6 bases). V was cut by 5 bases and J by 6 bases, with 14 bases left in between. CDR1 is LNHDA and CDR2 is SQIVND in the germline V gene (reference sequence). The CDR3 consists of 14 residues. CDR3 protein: CASSWGPGGNEQFF. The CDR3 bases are TGTGCCAGTAGTTGGGGACCCGGGGGCAATGAGCAGTTCTTC.